This T cell receptor (beta chain) was captured in a study of cytomegalovirus exposure and HLA in healthy donors. Study-level results: The productive fraction for most TCR beta V segments was about 87% or about 30% in an earlier analysis. In a later analysis, HLA-C alleles had the fewest associated TCRs, DRB1 alleles the most. Through in vitro validation, three CMV-associated chains were shown to be specific for CMV antigens.

PCR employed 60 Vbeta and 13 Jbeta primers. Here immunoSEQ multiplex PCR was the method, and the copy in TCRdb shows in-frame clones only, minus some. The repertoire holds 65,000 to 80,000 clones, 74% seen once, with approximately 9% in the top ten. Details on this clone: Its cognate antigen is unknown.

CDR1 is SEHNR and CDR2 is FQNEAQ in the germline V gene (reference sequence). Trimming pared 1 base from V and 2 bases from J, leaving 9 bases between. The CDR3 consists of 15 residues. This chain connects TRBV7-9 to TRBJ2-4; no clear D gene. The receptor was derived from a man aged 35 to 55 in good health and CMV-seropositive. Sequenced material: PBMCs. The CDR3 here is CASSLVTFTKNIQYF. The CDR3 DNA reads as TGTGCCAGCAGCTTAGTGACTTTCACCAAAAACATTCAGTACTTC.